A selection of T cell receptor beta chains follows, all from one sample in a study of naive and memory T cell subsets. MiXCR was run by TCRdb on the UMI-ligation and nested PCR reads, yielding one entry per CDR3 protein. This table has 75,000 to 85,000 distinct CDR3 sequences, about an eighth appearing once. Sequencing was done on a sample of central memory CD4+ T cells from blood. These receptors all come from a human donor in good health. The CDR3 runs from the conserved cysteine through the conserved F or W. D genes are given only for firm matches. Part of the rows lack a size; the others show once, few, many or a class for expanded clones.

cdr3_nt: TGTGCCAGCAGCCCGACACTAGCGGGAGGCGGAGAGACCCAGTACTTC
cdr3_aa: CASSPTLAGGGETQYF
j_call: TRBJ2-5
v_call: TRBV28
d_call: TRBD2
clone_size: NA

cdr3_nt: TGTGCCAGCAGCGTGGGACCTCTAGGGGAGACCCAGTACTTC
cdr3_aa: CASSVGPLGETQYF
j_call: TRBJ2-5
v_call: TRBV9
d_call: NA
clone_size: few

cdr3_nt: TGTGCCAGCAAGACCGGGACCCCATACTACAATGAGCAGTTCTTC
cdr3_aa: CASKTGTPYYNEQFF
j_call: TRBJ2-1
v_call: TRBV11-2
d_call: NA
clone_size: NA

cdr3_nt: TGTGCCAGCAGATATAGCGGGAGCACAGATACGCAGTATTTT
cdr3_aa: CASRYSGSTDTQYF
j_call: TRBJ2-3
v_call: TRBV12-3/TRBV12-4
d_call: TRBD2
clone_size: many

cdr3_nt: TGTGCCAGCAGTGGAGGGACAGCCCAGCCCCAGCATTTT
cdr3_aa: CASSGGTAQPQHF
j_call: TRBJ1-5
v_call: TRBV6-1
d_call: TRBD1
clone_size: few

cdr3_nt: TGTGCCAGCAGCTCCAGGAATTCAGAGGATACGCAGTATTTT
cdr3_aa: CASSSRNSEDTQYF
j_call: TRBJ2-3
v_call: TRBV11-3
d_call: NA
clone_size: few

cdr3_nt: TGTGCCAGCGGACAGTGGGGCAATCAGCCCCAGCATTTT
cdr3_aa: CASGQWGNQPQHF
j_call: TRBJ1-5
v_call: TRBV6-2/TRBV6-3
d_call: NA
clone_size: NA

cdr3_nt: TGCAGTGCCGATGGGGGATCCGATCAGCCCCAGCATTTT
cdr3_aa: CSADGGSDQPQHF
j_call: TRBJ1-5
v_call: TRBV20-1
d_call: NA
clone_size: NA

cdr3_nt: TGTGCCACCAGCATCAAGAGGGGGGGCACTGAAGCTTTCTTT
cdr3_aa: CATSIKRGGTEAFF
j_call: TRBJ1-1
v_call: TRBV15
d_call: NA
clone_size: few

cdr3_nt: TGCAGTGCTAGGGAAATACAGGGAAACGAAGCTTTCTTT
cdr3_aa: CSAREIQGNEAFF
j_call: TRBJ1-1
v_call: TRBV20-1
d_call: NA
clone_size: many

cdr3_nt: TGTGCCACCAGCAGAGATGGGGGGAGGGCCTACGAGCAGTACTTC
cdr3_aa: CATSRDGGRAYEQYF
j_call: TRBJ2-7
v_call: TRBV15
d_call: TRBD2
clone_size: few

cdr3_nt: TGTGCCAGCAGTTCGAACCGGGACAGGAATGAAAAACTGTTTTTT
cdr3_aa: CASSSNRDRNEKLFF
j_call: TRBJ1-4
v_call: TRBV28
d_call: TRBD1
clone_size: NA

cdr3_nt: TGTGCCAGCAGAGGTGGAGACAGCAAAAACATTCAGTACTTC
cdr3_aa: CASRGGDSKNIQYF
j_call: TRBJ2-4
v_call: TRBV6-1
d_call: NA
clone_size: many

cdr3_nt: TGTGCCAGCTCACCCTACTTGGACTACGAGCAGTACTTC
cdr3_aa: CASSPYLDYEQYF
j_call: TRBJ2-7
v_call: TRBV18
d_call: NA
clone_size: few

cdr3_nt: TGCAGCGTTCAAGGGGTGACAGGACGCAGCACAGATACGCAGTATTTT
cdr3_aa: CSVQGVTGRSTDTQYF
j_call: TRBJ2-3
v_call: TRBV29-1
d_call: NA
clone_size: NA

cdr3_nt: TGTGCCAGCATATCCAGCTCCTACGAGCAGTACTTC
cdr3_aa: CASISSSYEQYF
j_call: TRBJ2-7
v_call: TRBV28
d_call: NA
clone_size: many

cdr3_nt: TGTGCCAGCAGCTACGCGGACAGGGGGAATTCACCCCTCCACTTT
cdr3_aa: CASSYADRGNSPLHF
j_call: TRBJ1-6
v_call: TRBV3-1
d_call: TRBD1
clone_size: many

cdr3_nt: TGTGCCAGCAGTTTGGAGGGTAGCACTGGGGCCAACGTCCTGACTTTC
cdr3_aa: CASSLEGSTGANVLTF
j_call: TRBJ2-6
v_call: TRBV28
d_call: NA
clone_size: many

cdr3_nt: TGTGCCAGCAGTGAAAACCGGGTTAGTCTTGAACAGTTCTTC
cdr3_aa: CASSENRVSLEQFF
j_call: TRBJ2-1
v_call: TRBV6-1
d_call: NA
clone_size: NA

cdr3_nt: TGTGCCAGCAGCTTAGGGTCCGGGGTCTATGGCTACACCTTC
cdr3_aa: CASSLGSGVYGYTF
j_call: TRBJ1-2
v_call: TRBV7-2
d_call: NA
clone_size: NA

cdr3_nt: TGTGCCAGCAGCCCGGGACAGGGTAATCAGCCCCAGCATTTT
cdr3_aa: CASSPGQGNQPQHF
j_call: TRBJ1-5
v_call: TRBV7-6
d_call: TRBD1
clone_size: NA

cdr3_nt: TGCAGTGCCCGACACAGGGGAGGGATTGTCATGAACACTGAAGCTTTCTTT
cdr3_aa: CSARHRGGIVMNTEAFF
j_call: TRBJ1-1
v_call: TRBV20-1
d_call: TRBD1
clone_size: many

cdr3_nt: TGCGCCAGCAGCTTGGCCGGGACAGGGGTTCCCAATGAGCAGTTCTTC
cdr3_aa: CASSLAGTGVPNEQFF
j_call: TRBJ2-1
v_call: TRBV5-1
d_call: TRBD1
clone_size: few

cdr3_nt: TGCAGCGTTGATGACACTAGCGGGAGCTACAATGAGCAGTTCTTC
cdr3_aa: CSVDDTSGSYNEQFF
j_call: TRBJ2-1
v_call: TRBV29-1
d_call: TRBD2
clone_size: few

cdr3_nt: TGCGCCAGCAGTGAGAAGTATGCTGAAGCTTTCTTT
cdr3_aa: CASSEKYAEAFF
j_call: TRBJ1-1
v_call: TRBV10-2
d_call: NA
clone_size: NA

cdr3_nt: TGTGCCAGCAGCTTAGTTGGGACAGGGATGACCGGGGAGCTGTTTTTT
cdr3_aa: CASSLVGTGMTGELFF
j_call: TRBJ2-2
v_call: TRBV7-2
d_call: TRBD1
clone_size: NA

cdr3_nt: TGCAGCGTTGCCTCCGGGACAGGGGGGGGGGAGACCCAGTACTTC
cdr3_aa: CSVASGTGGGETQYF
j_call: TRBJ2-5
v_call: TRBV29-1
d_call: TRBD1
clone_size: NA

cdr3_nt: TGTGCCAGCAGCATCGGACTAGCGGGAGGAGTTATCAAGCAGTACTTC
cdr3_aa: CASSIGLAGGVIKQYF
j_call: TRBJ2-7
v_call: TRBV3-1
d_call: TRBD2
clone_size: NA

cdr3_nt: TGTGCCAGCAGCAGGGTTGGGGAATGGAGTCAGCCCCAGCATTTT
cdr3_aa: CASSRVGEWSQPQHF
j_call: TRBJ1-5
v_call: TRBV12-3/TRBV12-4
d_call: NA
clone_size: NA

cdr3_nt: TGCAGTGCTAGAGGGGAGGTCCTGGGGGCTGAAGCTTTCTTT
cdr3_aa: CSARGEVLGAEAFF
j_call: TRBJ1-1
v_call: TRBV20-1
d_call: NA
clone_size: many

cdr3_nt: TGTGCCAGCAGTGATTCGGGACAGGGGGACCGGCAAGAGACCCAGTACTTC
cdr3_aa: CASSDSGQGDRQETQYF
j_call: TRBJ2-5
v_call: TRBV25-1
d_call: TRBD1
clone_size: NA

cdr3_nt: TGTGCCATCAGTGAGTCGGGGGCCAACGGACCTGAAGCTTTCTTT
cdr3_aa: CAISESGANGPEAFF
j_call: TRBJ1-1
v_call: TRBV10-3
d_call: NA
clone_size: NA

cdr3_nt: TGTGCCAGCCGAATTCCAAATCAGCCCCAGCATTTT
cdr3_aa: CASRIPNQPQHF
j_call: TRBJ1-5
v_call: TRBV28
d_call: NA
clone_size: NA

cdr3_nt: TGTGCCAGCAGCCCCCGGGGGGGGCGAGAGAATGAGCAGTTCTTC
cdr3_aa: CASSPRGGRENEQFF
j_call: TRBJ2-1
v_call: TRBV7-9
d_call: TRBD2
clone_size: few